The 28 T cell receptor beta chains listed next were all sequenced from one sample in a study of tumor-infiltrating lymphocytes in primary liver carcinoma. Both blood RNA, taken from unsorted whole blood, and germline DNA were extracted. A constant-region primer served to make TCR beta cDNA from about 500 ng total RNA. Slightly modified ARM-PCR, run as three nested multiplex PCR rounds, produced the TCR beta libraries. Rounds one and two of PCR, each of roughly 10 cycles, were primed with TRBV1-TRBV30 forward primers and a C-beta reverse primer. Via MiXCR, TCRdb re-called the multiplex PCR reads, giving one row per CDR3 protein. Of 310,000 or so distinct CDR3 sequences in the sample, around three fifths were seen once. The source material was peripheral blood. These receptors all come from a woman in her 30s with primary liver carcinoma and hepatitis B virus infection.

With regard to this clonotype: At one boundary the junction diverges from the germline segment, which might be a read error. The chain uses TRBV4-1 and TRBJ2-7; possibly TRBD1 or TRBD2 for D (5 bases each). The CDR3 consists of 15 residues. Germline CDR1 reads MGHRA; CDR2 reads YSYEKL. The CDR3 nucleotides read TGCACCAGCAGCGAACAGGCCGCTGAGGGCTACGAGCAGTACTTC. Amino acid sequence: CTSSEQAAEGYEQYF.

This clonotype was counted ten times or more. The CDR3 nucleotides are TGTGCCAGCAGCCCGGGACATTATAATTCACCCCTCCACTTT. Protein: CASSPGHYNSPLHF. V gene TRBV5-4 combines with J gene TRBJ1-6; TRBD1 might be the D (6 bases). The CDR3 is made up of 14 amino acids. Germline assignment: CDR1 SGHNT and CDR2 YYREEE (reference sequence). V shed 4 bases and J shed 4 bases, with 9 bases lying between them.

Note on this clonotype: A clone one base away is much larger, so this may be a read error. The chain links TRBV4-1 to TRBJ2-1; 7 bases fit TRBD2. Germline V gives CDR1 MGHRA, CDR2 YSYEKL. The CDR3 spans 17 residues. The CDR3 reads CASSQRGLAGGYNEHFF. CDR3 bases: TGCGCCAGCAGCCAGAGGGGCTTAGCGGGTGGCTACAATGAGCACTTCTTC.

Concerning this clonotype: The junction and the germline gene differ at one end; a read error may be behind it. V and J are TRBV11-2 and TRBJ2-7; the D gene is possibly TRBD2 (6 bases). Germline V gives CDR1 SGHAT, CDR2 FQNNGV. This CDR3 region has 16 residues. The CDR3 reads CARSLKGQGLSYEQYF. The CDR3 coding sequence is TGTGCCAGGAGCTTAAAGGGCCAGGGACTCTCCTACGAGCAGTACTTC.

About this clonotype itself: A single base separates this from a much larger clone, so it may be a read error. The chain employs TRBV6-2 or TRBV6-3 and TRBJ2-2, with 10 bases lining up with TRBD2. Trimming removed 0 bases from V and 8 bases from J; junction bases left unmatched: 6. This CDR3 comprises 16 residues. Germline V gene data show CDR1 as MNHEY and CDR2 as SVGEGT. CDR3: CASSYSASGSSGELFF. The CDR3 coding sequence is TGTGCCAGCAGTTACTCTGCTAGCGGGAGCTCTGGGGAGCTGTTTTTT.

There are a few counts of this clonotype. The chain is built from TRBV12-3 or TRBV12-4 and TRBJ2-5, with D perhaps given as TRBD1 or TRBD2 (5 bases each). The CDR3 runs 16 residues. Trimming stripped 3 bases from V and 0 bases from J, with 14 bases between. This chain's CDR3 is CASSLVSGRNQETQYF. In DNA form, the CDR3 reads TGTGCCAGCAGTTTGGTCTCGGGACGCAACCAAGAGACCCAGTACTTC.

Concerning this clonotype: This may be a read error: a much more frequent sequence differs by one nucleotide. Lacking the conserved final phenylalanine or tryptophan, this CDR3 likely reflects a read error. V and J are TRBV10-3 and TRBJ2-7; D remains unclear. V lost 5 bases, J lost 1 base, and 9 bases lay in between. CDR1 and CDR2 (germline): ENHRY, SYGVKD. CDR3 length: 13 amino acids. The CDR3 loop is CAISPRESYEQYS. The CDR3 DNA reads as TGTGCCATCAGTCCTAGAGAGTCCTACGAGCAGTACTCC.

This clonotype was counted a few times. The chain couples TRBV6-1 to TRBJ2-2, with a weak D call TRBD2 (6 bases). The CDR3 is 15 residues long. CDR1 is MNHNS and CDR2 is SASEGT in the germline V gene. Trimming left V 7 bases short and J 8 bases short, with 20 bases between. The CDR3 sequence is CASTGTSRIGGELFF. In nucleotides, the CDR3 is TGTGCCAGCACGGGAACTAGCAGGATCGGGGGGGAGCTGTTTTTT.

On this clonotype itself: This sequence may be a read error, since a much larger clone differs from it by one base. In DNA, the CDR3 is TGTGCCAGCACTCCCTCTGGGACGGCCGCCTACGAGCAGTACTTC. This gives the protein CASTPSGTAAYEQYF. The chain joins TRBV11-2 to TRBJ2-7, with D perhaps assigned TRBD1 or TRBD2 (5 bases each). The CDR3 covers 15 residues. V was trimmed by 7 bases and J by 2 bases, leaving 18 bases between them. The germline V gene encodes CDR1 SGHAT and CDR2 FQNNGV. Full variable domain (rest looked up from reference TRBV11-2 and TRBJ2-7): EAGVAQSPRYKIIEKRQSVAFWCNPISGHATLYWYQQILGQGPKLLIQFQNNGVVDDSQLPKDRFSAERLKGVDSTLKIQPAKLEDSAVYLCASTPSGTAAYEQYFGPGTRLTVT.

The chain has TRBV28 and TRBJ1-3; D is unresolved. Trimming shortened V by 2 bases and J by 2 bases, and 10 bases separated the two germline ends. The CDR3 is 15 residues long. CDR1 is MDHEN and CDR2 is SYDVKM in the germline V gene. The CDR3 loop reads CASSLPTVTGNTIYF. The CDR3 coding sequence is TGTGCCAGCAGTTTACCCACAGTTACTGGAAACACCATATATTTT.

Ten or more counts support this clonotype. The rearrangement uses TRBV29-1 and TRBJ2-5; 7 positions agree with TRBD2. Unmatched junction bases numbered 5, after V lost 6 bases and J lost 4 bases. This CDR3 is built from 12 residues. In germline, CDR1 is SQVTM, CDR2 ANQGSEA. This CDR3 reads CSVRAGLETQYF. The CDR3 DNA reads TGCAGCGTGCGAGCGGGGTTAGAGACCCAGTACTTC.

The V gene is TRBV7-9, the J gene TRBJ2-4; D could derive from TRBD1 or TRBD2 (5 bases each). This CDR3 comprises 17 residues. Between the trimmed V and J ends, which lost 4 bases and 6 bases, there was a span of 22 bases. Germline V gene lookup returns CDR1 SEHNR and CDR2 FQNEAQ (reference sequence). CDR3 loop: CASSSLPELGVRNIQYF. CDR3 bases: TGTGCCAGCAGCTCTTTGCCGGAGTTGGGGGTTAGAAACATTCAGTACTTC.

About this clonotype itself: It is likely a read error, because the conserved phenylalanine at the end of the CDR3 is missing. This chain links TRBV12-3 or TRBV12-4 with TRBJ2-2, with D uncertain. V was cut by 1 base and J by 14 bases, with 23 bases left in between. The CDR3 extends over 16 amino acids. The CDR3 loop reads CASSLVAVKFPVELFI. In nucleotides, the CDR3 is TGTGCCAGCAGTTTAGTGGCAGTAAAGTTTCCCGTGGAACTGTTTATT.

On this clonotype itself: Given a much more abundant clone one base away, this may be a read error. The rearrangement links TRBV6-5 to TRBJ2-7, with 10 bases lining up with TRBD2. The CDR3 is 15 amino acids. Germline V CDR1 and CDR2: MNHEY, SVGAGI. Here the CDR3 reads CVSSLRWTSGYEQYF. For the CDR3, the DNA is TGTGTCAGCAGCCTGAGATGGACTAGCGGATACGAGCAGTACTTC.

The sample holds many counts of this clonotype. The genes are TRBV4-2 and TRBJ2-3; no definite D call. Between the trimmed V and J ends, which lost 4 bases and 3 bases, there was a span of 11 bases. Germline assignment: CDR1 LGHNA and CDR2 YNFKEQ. This CDR3 contains 14 residues. The CDR3 DNA reads as TGTGCCAGCAGCCCACCCTCCAGGACAGATACGCAGTATTTT. Amino acids: CASSPPSRTDTQYF.

Concerning this clonotype: The CDR3 carries no conserved terminal phenylalanine or tryptophan, so it likely arises from a read error. No DNA is shown, since the ends of the CDR3 on it are uncertain; the CDR3 is the one TCRdb lists. The chain links TRBV28 to TRBJ2-5; the table's D gene call, TRBD1, was not cross checked with the DNA. The CDR3 is 13 residues long, ends included. Germline CDR1 and CDR2: MDHEN and SYDVKM. The CDR3 sequence is CASSRQGGETHYS.

This clonotype was counted a single time. Germline and junction disagree at one end, which may indicate a read error. V and J are TRBV12-3 or TRBV12-4 and TRBJ1-1; D is unclear. This CDR3 has 14 residues. CDR3 in DNA: TGTGCCAGCAGCCAGGTGGTCATGAACACTGATGCTTTCTTT. Its translation is CASSQVVMNTDAFF.

A note on this clonotype: At one end, the junction sequence differs from germline, possibly due to a read error. The chain recombines TRBV6-5 with TRBJ1-6; a weak D match, TRBD1 (5 bases). Germline CDR1 and CDR2: MNHEY and SVGAGI. The length of the CDR3 is 14 residues. The DNA for the CDR3 is TGTGGCAGCGGCCGAACAGGCTGGAATTCACCCCTCCACTTT. Amino acids: CGSGRTGWNSPLHF.

This clonotype has ten or more counts. The chain is built from TRBV4-1 and TRBJ2-5, with 10 bases that match TRBD2. V shed 5 bases, J shed 5 bases, and the junction held 11 bases outside the gene matches. CDR3 length: 16 amino acids. Looked up from germline, CDR1 is MGHRA and CDR2 is YSYEKL. In nucleotides, the CDR3 is TGCGCCAGCAGCGCCTTCAGCGGGAGGGCGATCGAGACCCAGTACTTC. Its translation is CASSAFSGRAIETQYF.

The chain joins TRBV24-1 to TRBJ2-3; D perhaps matches TRBD2 (5 bases). The CDR3 runs to 14 residues. The germline V gene has CDR1 KGHDR and CDR2 SFDVKD. V dropped 5 bases and J dropped 0 bases, with 8 bases sitting between them. CDR3 sequence: CATSVTGSTDTQYF. CDR3 in DNA: TGTGCCACCAGTGTTACGGGAAGCACAGATACGCAGTATTTT.

This clonotype turned up a few times. This may be a read error, as it is one base from a much larger clone. The CDR3 end shows no conserved phenylalanine or tryptophan, and so a read error is likely. The V call is TRBV29-1, the J call TRBJ1-1; a possible D gene is TRBD1 (5 bases). The CDR3 sequence is 12 residues long. Germline V lookup: CDR1 SQVTM, CDR2 ANQGSEA. Trimming took 7 bases from V and 5 from J, leaving 14 bases between them. The CDR3 here is CSAGLVETEAFI. DNA of the CDR3: TGCAGCGCAGGGTTGGTGGAAACTGAAGCTTTCATT.

As to this clonotype: A much larger clone is a single base away; this may be a read error. The chain couples TRBV6-5 to TRBJ1-1; D perhaps matches TRBD1 (5 bases). Deletions cut 6 bases from V and 4 bases from J, with 12 bases between. The CDR3 runs to 13 residues. CDR1 is MNHEY, CDR2 SVGAGI, per germline. This chain's CDR3 is CASRQDRGTEAFF. Here the CDR3 DNA reads TGTGCCAGCAGGCAGGATAGGGGCACTGAAGCTTTCTTT.

This clonotype occurred a few times. The chain couples TRBV28 to TRBJ1-4, with unresolved D. The CDR3 is 14 amino acids. Germline CDR1 reads MDHEN; CDR2 reads SYDVKM. V was pared by 3 bases and J by 2 bases, with 7 bases between. The CDR3 DNA reads TGTGCCAGCAGTTTGAAGGGTACTAATGAAAAACTGTTTTTT. Translation gives CASSLKGTNEKLFF. Full variable domain (outside the CDR3, taken from reference TRBV28 and TRBJ1-4): DVKVTQSSRYLVKRTGEKVFLECVQDMDHENMFWYRQDPGLGLRLIYFSYDVKMKEKGDIPEGYSVSREKKERFSLILESASTNQTSMYLCASSLKGTNEKLFFGSGTQLSVL.

The chain uses TRBV29-1 and TRBJ1-1; D is unclear. Germline CDR1 and CDR2: SQVTM and ANQGSEA. This CDR3 region has 13 residues. Trimming stripped 5 bases from V and 9 bases from J, with 19 bases between. The CDR3: CSVKPHPNTKAFF. DNA of the CDR3: TGCAGCGTTAAGCCTCATCCGAATACTAAAGCTTTCTTT.

This clonotype was found many times. V and J are TRBV29-1 and TRBJ2-1; possible D gene TRBD2, 6 bases. CDR3 length equals 14 residues. Germline V gives CDR1 SQVTM, CDR2 ANQGSEA. V lost 8 bases and J 4 bases, leaving 18 bases between the germline ends. The CDR3 loop reads CSPERVGLYNEQFF. Here the CDR3 DNA reads TGCAGCCCCGAGCGGGTGGGGCTTTACAATGAGCAGTTCTTC.

This clonotype was detected only once. The rearrangement uses TRBV14 and TRBJ1-1, with 10 bases aligning to TRBD1. Germline CDR1 SGHDN, CDR2 FVKESK. The CDR3 sequence is 19 residues long. After removal of 4 bases from V and 3 bases from J, the junction contained 17 bases not matched to a gene. CDR3 residues: CASSLLIGGQGYWDTEAFF. For the CDR3, the DNA is TGTGCCAGCAGCCTCTTAATTGGGGGACAGGGGTATTGGGACACTGAAGCTTTCTTT.

The rearrangement links TRBV12-3 or TRBV12-4 to TRBJ2-1, with TRBD2 as a possible D gene (5 bases). CDR3 length: 15 amino acids. Trimming removed 2 bases at V and 9 bases at J, with 17 bases between. The chain's CDR3 is CASSLSGRALAEQFF. CDR3 coding DNA: TGTGCCAGCAGTTTATCTGGGCGGGCCCTCGCTGAGCAGTTCTTC.

This clonotype appeared many times. The gene calls are TRBV11-2 and TRBJ2-2; no definite D call. Trimming took 2 bases from V and 5 from J, leaving 6 bases between them. There are 13 residues in the CDR3. Germline V gives CDR1 SGHAT, CDR2 FQNNGV. CDR3 region: CASSLRATGELFF. CDR3 nucleotides: TGTGCCAGCAGCTTAAGAGCAACCGGGGAGCTGTTTTTT.